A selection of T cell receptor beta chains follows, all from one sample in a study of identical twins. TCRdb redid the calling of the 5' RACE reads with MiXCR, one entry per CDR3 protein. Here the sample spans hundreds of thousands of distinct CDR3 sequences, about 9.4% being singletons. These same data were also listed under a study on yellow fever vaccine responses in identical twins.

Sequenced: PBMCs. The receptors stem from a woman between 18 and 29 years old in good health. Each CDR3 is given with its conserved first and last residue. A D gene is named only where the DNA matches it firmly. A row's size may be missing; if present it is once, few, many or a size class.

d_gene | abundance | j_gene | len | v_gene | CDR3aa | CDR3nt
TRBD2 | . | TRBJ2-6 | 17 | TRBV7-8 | CASSLGLAGAGANVLTF | TGTGCCAGCAGCCTCGGACTAGCGGGAGCTGGGGCCAACGTCCTGACTTTC
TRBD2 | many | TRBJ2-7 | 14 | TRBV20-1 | CSARVTSGEYEQYF | TGCAGTGCTAGAGTCACTAGCGGGGAATACGAGCAGTACTTC
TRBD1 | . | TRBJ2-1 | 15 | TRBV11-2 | CASSPDRGPRNEQFF | TGTGCCAGCAGCCCGGACAGGGGGCCTAGGAATGAGCAGTTCTTC
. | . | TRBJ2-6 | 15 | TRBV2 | CASSDGRSGANVLTF | TGTGCCAGCAGTGATGGTCGCTCTGGGGCCAACGTCCTGACTTTC
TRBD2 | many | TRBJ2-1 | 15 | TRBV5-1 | CASSSTSGSYNEQFF | TGCGCCAGCAGCTCGACTAGCGGGAGCTACAATGAGCAGTTCTTC
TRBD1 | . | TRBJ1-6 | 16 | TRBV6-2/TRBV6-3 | CASRDSGGTYNSPLHF | TGTGCCAGCAGAGACTCAGGGGGAACCTATAATTCACCCCTCCACTTT
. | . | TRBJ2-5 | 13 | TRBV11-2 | CASSQERQETQYF | TGTGCCAGCAGCCAAGAAAGACAAGAGACCCAGTACTTC
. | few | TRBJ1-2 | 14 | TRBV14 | CASSHRDGRYGYTF | TGTGCCAGCAGCCACCGGGACGGAAGATATGGCTACACCTTC
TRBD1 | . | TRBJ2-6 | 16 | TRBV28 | CASSGQGLVGANVLTF | TGTGCCAGCAGTGGACAGGGCCTGGTAGGGGCCAACGTCCTGACTTTC
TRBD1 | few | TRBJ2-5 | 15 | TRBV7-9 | CASSLAGQVGETQYF | TGTGCCAGCAGCTTAGCGGGACAGGTAGGAGAGACCCAGTACTTC
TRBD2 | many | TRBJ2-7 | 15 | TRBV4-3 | CASSQASGSSYEQYF | TGCGCCAGCAGCCAAGCTAGCGGTAGCTCCTACGAGCAGTACTTC
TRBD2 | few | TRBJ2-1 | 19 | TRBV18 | CASSPVGTKTSGSYNEQFF | TGTGCCAGCTCACCGGTGGGGACAAAGACTAGCGGGAGTTACAATGAGCAGTTCTTC
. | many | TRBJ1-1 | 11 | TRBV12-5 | CASGFGTEAFF | TGTGCTAGTGGTTTTGGCACTGAAGCTTTCTTT
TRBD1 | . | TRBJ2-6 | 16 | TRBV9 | CASSGGTGQGANVLTF | TGTGCCAGCAGCGGAGGGACAGGGCAAGGGGCCAACGTCCTGACTTTC
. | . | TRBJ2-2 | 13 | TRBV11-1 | CASSFVNTGELFF | TGTGCCAGCAGCTTCGTGAACACCGGGGAGCTGTTTTTT
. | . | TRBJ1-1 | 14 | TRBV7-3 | CASSLTGLDTEAFF | TGTGCCAGCAGCTTAACGGGCTTGGACACTGAAGCTTTCTTT